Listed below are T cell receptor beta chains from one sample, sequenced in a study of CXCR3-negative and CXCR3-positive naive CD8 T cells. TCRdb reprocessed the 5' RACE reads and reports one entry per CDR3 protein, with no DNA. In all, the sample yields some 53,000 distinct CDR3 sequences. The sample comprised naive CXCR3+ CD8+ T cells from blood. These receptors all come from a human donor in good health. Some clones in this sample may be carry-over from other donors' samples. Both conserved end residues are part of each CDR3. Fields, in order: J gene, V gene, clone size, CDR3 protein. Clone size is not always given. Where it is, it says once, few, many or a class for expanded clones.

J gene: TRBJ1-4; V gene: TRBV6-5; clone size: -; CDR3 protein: CASPFHGNRSTNEKLFF
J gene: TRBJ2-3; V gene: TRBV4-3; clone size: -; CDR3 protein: CASSQEFVGSALDTQYF
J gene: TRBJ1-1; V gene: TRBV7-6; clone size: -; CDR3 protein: CASSPWTVNTEAFF
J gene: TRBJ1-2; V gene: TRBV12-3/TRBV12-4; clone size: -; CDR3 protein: CASRVQGYGYTF
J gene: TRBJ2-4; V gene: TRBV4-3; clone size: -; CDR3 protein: CASCPAREGNIQYF
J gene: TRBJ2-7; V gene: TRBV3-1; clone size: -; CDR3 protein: CASQPGQGTYEQYF
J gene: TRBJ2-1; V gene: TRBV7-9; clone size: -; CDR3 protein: CASSSPWGEQFF
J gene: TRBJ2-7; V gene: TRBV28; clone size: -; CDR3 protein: CASSLAVGRNEQYF
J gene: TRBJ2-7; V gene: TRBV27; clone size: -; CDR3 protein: CASSFGAVSSYEQYF
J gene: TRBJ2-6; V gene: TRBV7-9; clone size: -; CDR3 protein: CASSLTASNSGANVLTF
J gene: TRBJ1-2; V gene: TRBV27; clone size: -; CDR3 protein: CASSLTGYYGYTF
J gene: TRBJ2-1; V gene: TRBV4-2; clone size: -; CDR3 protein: CASSQERESYNEQFF
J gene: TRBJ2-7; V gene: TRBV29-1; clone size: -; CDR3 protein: CSVETGLPYEQYF
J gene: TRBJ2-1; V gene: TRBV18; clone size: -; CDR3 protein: CASSRSTSPDEQFF
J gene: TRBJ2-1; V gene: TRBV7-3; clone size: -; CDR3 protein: CASSLSLLGTDNEQFF
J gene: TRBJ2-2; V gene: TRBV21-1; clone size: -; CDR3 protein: CASSKMSFLGGTGELFF
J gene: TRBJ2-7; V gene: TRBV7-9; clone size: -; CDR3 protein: CASSIGLALYEQYF
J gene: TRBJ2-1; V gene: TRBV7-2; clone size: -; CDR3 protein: CASSLGVIKIDEQFF
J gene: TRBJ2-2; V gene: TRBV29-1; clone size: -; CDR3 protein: CSVEGTLERELFF
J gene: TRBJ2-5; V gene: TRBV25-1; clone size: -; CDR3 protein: CASSPTGAGETQYF
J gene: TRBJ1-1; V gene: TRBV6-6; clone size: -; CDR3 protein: CASSYPMVAFF
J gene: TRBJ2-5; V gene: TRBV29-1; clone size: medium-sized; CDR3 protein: CSVEGTTSVETQYF
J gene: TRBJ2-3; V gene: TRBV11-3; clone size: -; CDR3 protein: CASSPRRGGEDTQYF
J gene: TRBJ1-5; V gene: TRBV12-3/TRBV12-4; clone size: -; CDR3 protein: CASSGDGYQPQHF
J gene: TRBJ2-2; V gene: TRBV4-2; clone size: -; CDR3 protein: CASSQGTGAGGELFF